The 3 T cell receptor beta chains below come from one sample, sequenced in a study of cytomegalovirus exposure and HLA in healthy donors. Assay used: immunoSEQ multiplex PCR; TCRdb lists only in-frame clones, some missing. Of 110,000 to 150,000 clones in the sample, about 95% were seen once. The sequenced sample consisted of PBMCs. The source of these receptors is a man younger than 35 in good health and CMV-seropositive.

V usage is TRBV6-1 and J usage is TRBJ2-7, with 8 bases lining up with TRBD2. The CDR3 contains 14 residues. V shed 4 bases, J shed 1 base, and the junction held 3 bases outside the gene matches. The V gene's germline CDR1 is MNHNS and CDR2 SASEGT. CDR3 coding DNA: TGTGCCAGCAGTGTCGCGGGAGGTTCCTACGAGCAGTACTTC. Its protein product is CASSVAGGSYEQYF.

The chain is built from TRBV5-1 and TRBJ2-3; TRBD2 matches at 8 bases. The junction had 10 bases not matched to a gene; V was cut back by 4 bases and J by 3 bases. Germline V gene data show CDR1 as SGHRS and CDR2 as YFSETQ. The CDR3 runs 16 residues. CDR3 residues: CASSAPLSGSTDTQYF. CDR3 bases: TGCGCCAGCAGCGCTCCTTTGAGCGGGAGTACAGATACGCAGTATTTT.

The gene calls are TRBV28 and TRBJ1-2, with D possibly being TRBD1 (5 bases). The germline CDR1 and CDR2 sequences are MDHEN and SYDVKM. CDR3 length equals 14 residues. Trimming took 5 bases from V and 6 from J, leaving 16 bases between them. CDR3 in amino acids: CASSGRDFLNGYTF. The CDR3 DNA reads as TGTGCCAGCAGTGGTCGGGACTTTCTCAATGGCTACACCTTC.